The next 29 T cell receptor beta chains were all read from a single sample in a study of blood T cell repertoires in COVID-19. Using immunoSEQ multiplex PCR, the repertoire was profiled, and TCRdb retains in-frame clones only, with some absent. The data hold approximately 50,000 clones, with approximately 87% observed a single time. Sequences were obtained from peripheral blood. The receptors originated from a man aged 45-65 years with acute or convalescent COVID-19.

The chain is built from TRBV6-5 and TRBJ2-5, with 8 bases fitting TRBD1. V lost 10 bases to trimming and J lost 7 bases; unmatched junction nucleotides: 11. The CDR3 is made up of 13 amino acids. Germline loops: CDR1 MNHEY, CDR2 SVGAGI. The CDR3 is CATKGDRRGTQYF. The CDR3 coding sequence is TGTGCCACAAAGGGGGACAGGCGGGGGACCCAGTACTTC.

The chain couples TRBV14 to TRBJ1-1; D uncertain. CDR1 is SGHDN, CDR2 FVKESK, per germline. The CDR3 loop spans 13 amino acids. The ends were cut back, 0 bases at V and 3 bases at J, with 5 bases in the middle. CDR3 residues: CASSQDLDTEAFF. The CDR3 DNA sequence: TGTGCCAGCAGCCAAGATCTCGACACTGAAGCTTTCTTT.

The chain carries TRBV11-2 and TRBJ2-3; D might be TRBD2 (6 bases). Germline CDR1 reads SGHAT; CDR2 reads FQNNGV. The length of the CDR3 is 14 residues. The ends were cut back, 8 bases at V and 2 bases at J, with 14 bases in the middle. CDR3 nucleotide sequence: TGTGCCAGCTTGCGGGGAATTTCCACAGATACGCAGTATTTT. It encodes CASLRGISTDTQYF.

V and J are TRBV5-4 and TRBJ1-2; no clear D gene. The length of the CDR3 is 12 residues. V gave up 4 bases and J gave up 1 base, with 5 bases separating them. The germline gives CDR1 SGHNT, CDR2 YYREEE (reference sequence). The chain's CDR3 is CASSANNYGYTF. CDR3 nucleotides: TGTGCCAGCAGCGCTAATAACTATGGCTACACCTTC.

The chain links TRBV10-3 to TRBJ2-7; 9 bases fit TRBD1. The V gene end was trimmed by 2 bases and the J gene end by 2 bases; junction bases not matched to a gene: 7. Germline assignment: CDR1 ENHRY and CDR2 SYGVKD. The CDR3 runs to 16 residues. In DNA, the CDR3 is TGTGCCATCAGTGAGGCGGGGACAGGGCTTCCCTACGAGCAGTACTTC. This codes for CAISEAGTGLPYEQYF.

The J gene is TRBJ2-7, the V gene TRBV2; D ambiguous. The V gene lost 4 bases and the J gene lost 0 bases, with 10 bases spanning the gap. There are 14 residues in the CDR3. CDR1 and CDR2 (germline): SNHLY, FYNNEI. CDR3 sequence (DNA): TGTGCCAGCAGTGGGGCCTCAAGCTCCTACGAGCAGTACTTC. This encodes CASSGASSSYEQYF.

The DNA of the CDR3 is TGTGCCAGCAGTAGGGGGAGATATGGCTACACCTTC. Its protein product is CASSRGRYGYTF. The rearrangement links TRBV12-3 or TRBV12-4 to TRBJ1-2, with a possible D match to TRBD1 (6 bases). The V end lost 5 bases, the J end lost 5 bases, and 9 bases lay between the germline ends. The CDR3 consists of 12 residues.

This chain uses TRBV11-2 with TRBJ1-4; the D gene is possibly TRBD1 (6 bases). V lost 2 bases to trimming and J lost 5 bases, with 18 bases between them. The V gene's germline CDR1 is SGHAT and CDR2 FQNNGV. The CDR3 loop spans 17 amino acids. The CDR3 spells CASSLYGGQLTNEKLFF. In DNA form, the CDR3 reads TGTGCCAGCAGCTTATACGGGGGGCAGCTTACAAATGAAAAACTGTTTTTT.

This chain links TRBV28 with TRBJ2-4; TRBD1 agrees at 7 bases. The CDR3 contains 15 residues. V was clipped by 3 bases and J by 1 base; unmatched bases: 3. Per the germline V gene, CDR1 is MDHEN and CDR2 is SYDVKM. CDR3 loop: CASSFEGAAKNIQYF. The CDR3 nucleotides read TGTGCCAGCAGTTTCGAGGGGGCGGCCAAAAACATTCAGTACTTC.

V is TRBV6-5 and J is TRBJ1-5; 7 nucleotides agree with TRBD1. The germline V gene encodes CDR1 MNHEY and CDR2 SVGAGI. This CDR3 comprises 14 residues. The J segment lost 6 bases and the V segment lost 7 bases, leaving 9 bases of the junction unmatched. The CDR3: CASTEGQVAQPQHF. The CDR3 DNA is TGTGCCAGCACCGAAGGACAGGTGGCTCAGCCCCAGCATTTT.

The chain's CDR3 is CATGTGGNQPQHF. The CDR3 bases are TGTGCCACTGGGACGGGGGGCAATCAGCCCCAGCATTTT. The J gene is TRBJ1-5, the V gene TRBV24-1; D may be TRBD1 (5 bases). The CDR3 has 13 residues. CDR1 and CDR2 (germline): KGHDR, SFDVKD. Trimming pared 10 bases from V and 2 bases from J, leaving 11 bases between.

The gene calls are TRBV7-8 and TRBJ2-1, with a tentative D call TRBD1 (6 bases). V lost 4 bases to trimming and J lost 7 bases, with 11 bases between them. The CDR3 contains 13 residues. Germline assignment: CDR1 SGHVS and CDR2 FQNEAQ. Here the CDR3 reads CASSSTGKNEQFF. CDR3 sequence (DNA): TGTGCCAGCAGCTCAACAGGGAAAAATGAGCAGTTCTTC. The variable domain in full, with the rest retrieved from reference TRBV7-8 and TRBJ2-1, is GAGVSQSPRYKVAKRGQDVALRCDPISGHVSLFWYQQALGQGPEFLTYFQNEAQLDKSGLPSDRFFAERPEGSVSTLKIQRTQQEDSAVYLCASSSTGKNEQFFGPGTRLTVL.

This clone was observed once. The CDR3 DNA is TGTGCCAGTAGCTGGGCTTTGGGCCACGAGCAGTACTTC. Translated, it gives CASSWALGHEQYF. V gene TRBV19 combines with J gene TRBJ2-7, with unresolved D. CDR1 LNHDA and CDR2 SQIVND come from the germline V gene (reference sequence). CDR3 size: 13 residues. Trimming stripped 6 bases from V and 5 bases from J, with 14 bases between.

The gene calls are TRBV12-3 or TRBV12-4 and TRBJ2-7; TRBD2 aligns across 7 bases. The CDR3 sequence is 11 residues long. The J segment lost 4 bases and the V segment lost 6 bases, leaving 0 bases of the junction unmatched. CDR3 sequence reads: CASRGGYEQYF. The CDR3 nucleotides are TGTGCCAGCAGGGGAGGGTACGAGCAGTACTTC.

This clone was observed a few times. The chain links TRBV4-1 to TRBJ2-3; 7 bases fit TRBD2. The CDR3 loop spans 14 amino acids. Trimming removed 4 bases from V and 2 bases from J; junction bases left unmatched: 3. Germline lookup yields CDR1 MGHRA and CDR2 YSYEKL. The CDR3 DNA is TGCGCCAGCAGCCTTGGGACTAACACAGATACGCAGTATTTT. This codes for CASSLGTNTDTQYF.

This chain connects TRBV2 to TRBJ1-2, with a weak D call TRBD1 (6 bases). This CDR3 contains 15 residues. V lost 2 bases and J 2 bases, leaving 12 bases between the germline ends. Per the germline V gene, CDR1 is SNHLY and CDR2 is FYNNEI. CDR3 protein: CASSEWGHDNYGYTF. DNA for the CDR3: TGTGCCAGCAGTGAATGGGGACACGACAACTATGGCTACACCTTC.

The V call is TRBV7-9, the J call TRBJ2-1; possibly TRBD2 for D (6 bases). The germline V gene has CDR1 SEHNR and CDR2 FQNEAQ (reference sequence). The CDR3 spans 15 residues. V lost 5 bases and J 3 bases, leaving 14 bases between the germline ends. The CDR3 reads CASSPAGLIYNEQFF. DNA for the CDR3: TGTGCCAGCAGCCCCGCGGGACTCATCTACAATGAGCAGTTCTTC.

The J gene is TRBJ2-1, the V gene TRBV11-2, with 7 positions matching TRBD2. The CDR3 runs 13 residues. V lost 5 bases and J lost 6; bases outside the gene matches: 4. Per the germline V gene, CDR1 is SGHAT and CDR2 is FQNNGV. In nucleotides, the CDR3 is TGTGCCAGCAGCCCGGGGACTACCAATGAGCAGTTCTTC. This encodes CASSPGTTNEQFF.

The chain uses TRBV11-3 and TRBJ2-7, with 8 nucleotides matching TRBD2. Trimming at V came to 4 bases and at J to 2 bases, leaving 16 bases not matched to a gene. The germline gives CDR1 SGHNT, CDR2 YENEEA. CDR3 length: 18 amino acids. The CDR3 is CASSSEFGGERSPYEQYF. Written as DNA, the CDR3 is TGTGCCAGCAGCTCCGAGTTCGGGGGGGAAAGGTCCCCCTACGAGCAGTACTTC. Looking up the rest from reference TRBV11-3 and TRBJ2-7 gives the full variable domain: EAGVVQSPRYKIIEKKQPVAFWCNPISGHNTLYWYLQNLGQGPELLIRYENEEAVDDSQLPKDRFSAERLKGVDSTLKIQPAELGDSAVYLCASSSEFGGERSPYEQYFGPGTRLTVT.

The chain links TRBV5-4 to TRBJ2-5; no definite D call. CDR1 is SGHNT, CDR2 YYREEE, per germline (reference sequence). Trimming stripped 4 bases from V and 3 bases from J, with 10 bases between. This CDR3 is built from 13 residues. In DNA form, the CDR3 reads TGTGCCAGCAGCCCCCAGGTCGAAGAGACCCAGTACTTC. This gives the protein CASSPQVEETQYF.

The J gene is TRBJ1-4, the V gene TRBV28, with no clear D. The germline CDR1 and CDR2 sequences are MDHEN and SYDVKM. There are 14 residues in the CDR3. V gave up 2 bases and J gave up 5 bases, with 9 bases separating them. Here the CDR3 reads CASSLVGGNEKLFF. In nucleotides, the CDR3 is TGTGCCAGCAGTTTAGTTGGAGGGAATGAAAAACTGTTTTTT.

This chain joins TRBV6-1 and TRBJ2-5, with TRBD1 matching over 7 bases. The CDR3 has 13 residues. Germline values: CDR1 MNHNS, CDR2 SASEGT. The trim removed 2 bases at V and 5 bases at J, leaving 2 bases unmatched. CDR3 nucleotide sequence: TGTGCCAGCAGTGAAAGGGGGCGGGAGACCCAGTACTTC. Translating it yields CASSERGRETQYF.

CDR3 sequence (DNA): TGTGCCAGCAGAGCTCTAGCGGCTCGACGCAATGAGCAGTTCTTC. Residues: CASRALAARRNEQFF. The gene calls are TRBV6-5 and TRBJ2-1; 7 positions match TRBD2. The CDR3 loop spans 15 amino acids. V gave up 6 bases and J gave up 6 bases; unmatched junction bases: 11. The germline gives CDR1 MNHEY, CDR2 SVGAGI.

The chain carries TRBV4-1 and TRBJ1-2; D ambiguous. V lost 1 base and J lost 1, with 7 bases in between. CDR1 is MGHRA, CDR2 YSYEKL, per germline. This CDR3 region has 14 residues. CDR3 amino acids: CASSQVEDNYGYTF. Here the CDR3 DNA reads TGCGCCAGCAGCCAAGTGGAGGATAACTATGGCTACACCTTC.

The rearrangement joins TRBV9 to TRBJ1-1, with D tentatively TRBD1 (6 bases). The CDR3 runs to 16 residues. Germline V gene sequence: CDR1 SGDLS, CDR2 YYNGEE. Trimming cost V 0 bases and J 9 bases, with 21 bases left between them. CDR3 sequence reads: CASSVADDRTVKQAFF. CDR3 coding DNA: TGTGCCAGCAGCGTAGCCGATGATAGGACAGTTAAACAAGCTTTCTTT.

This clone was observed a single time. This chain joins TRBV7-3 and TRBJ2-3; 9 nucleotides line up with TRBD1. V shed 5 bases and J 6 bases; nucleotides not matched to a gene: 9. CDR3 size: 15 residues. Germline values: CDR1 SGHTA, CDR2 FQGTGA. DNA for the CDR3: TGTGCCAGCAGCCTGACAGGGGGTGTTACTGATACGCAGTATTTT. Its protein product is CASSLTGGVTDTQYF.

The CDR3 DNA follows: TGTGCCAGTAGTCTATCCCGGGGGTACAACACCGGGGAGCTGTTTTTT. Amino acid sequence: CASSLSRGYNTGELFF. This sequence joins TRBV19 and TRBJ2-2; possible D gene TRBD2, 6 bases. The CDR3 has 16 residues. V was clipped by 5 bases and J by 2 bases, with 15 bases between them. Germline-derived CDR1 and CDR2 are LNHDA and SQIVND (reference sequence).

This rearrangement joins TRBV12-3 or TRBV12-4 to TRBJ1-2, with D perhaps TRBD1 (5 bases). This CDR3 spans 13 amino acids. V lost 3 bases and J lost 2, with 7 bases in between. The CDR3 sequence is CASSLGRNYGYTF. The DNA of the CDR3 is TGTGCCAGCAGTTTGGGGCGGAACTATGGCTACACCTTC.

V usage is TRBV5-1 and J usage is TRBJ2-2; D might be TRBD2 (6 bases). V was trimmed by 4 bases and J by 3 bases, leaving 19 bases between them. This CDR3 has 17 residues. The germline CDR1 and CDR2 sequences are SGHRS and YFSETQ. CDR3 bases: TGCGCCAGCAGCCTAGACGGGGGACCCCCGTACACCGGGGAGCTGTTTTTT. It encodes CASSLDGGPPYTGELFF.